These T cell receptor beta chains were read from a single sample in a study of control samples from healthy donors and cancer patients. The table came from immunoSEQ multiplex PCR; TCRdb's copy has only in-frame clones and leaves some out. Among 150,000 to 200,000 clones listed, 94% were seen once. The sequenced sample consisted of blood. These receptors were taken from a woman in her 40s in good health. Each CDR3 is given with its conserved first and last residue. The D gene is left open where the match is weak. Size tells how often a clone was seen (once, few, many) or the class of an expanded clone, and some rows leave it out.

>TRBV3-1/TRBV3-2|TRBJ2-7|once|.
TGTGCCAGCAGCCAAGGATCAGCCCAACCGTGGTTGCAGTACTTC
CASSQGSAQPWLQYF
>TRBV7-2|TRBJ1-3|.|TRBD1
TGTGCCAGCAGCCGCCGGACAGGGGGCTCTGGAAACACCATATATTTT
CASSRRTGGSGNTIYF
>TRBV10-3|TRBJ2-7|.|.
TGTGCCATCAGTGAGTTCTTTGACAGGACGGCCGAGCAGTACTTC
CAISEFFDRTAEQYF
>TRBV9|TRBJ2-7|.|TRBD2
TGTGCCAGCAGCCGACTAGCGGTCCAAACCTACGAGCAGTACTTC
CASSRLAVQTYEQYF
>TRBV7-9|TRBJ2-2|once|.
TGTGCCAGCACATGGGCAGCCACCGGGGAGCTGTTTTTT
CASTWAATGELFF
>TRBV7-9|TRBJ1-2|.|.
TGTGCCAGCAGCTTAGTCAGTCTCGACTATGGCTACACCTTC
CASSLVSLDYGYTF
>TRBV9|TRBJ2-1|.|TRBD2
TGTGCCAGCAGCGTCGTACCTGGGACTGCGGGGGACAATGAGCAGTTCTTC
CASSVVPGTAGDNEQFF
>TRBV6-5|TRBJ1-1|.|.
TGTGCCACTATGGACATTATGAACACTGAAGCTTTCTTT
CATMDIMNTEAFF
>TRBV19|TRBJ1-5|.|.
TGTGCCAGTAGTATGGTGGCGGTCAGCCGTCATCAGCCCCAGCATTTT
CASSMVAVSRHQPQHF
>TRBV9|TRBJ1-2|.|.
TGTGCCAGCAGCACGCGGGAACGAGAATATGGCTACACCTTC
CASSTREREYGYTF
>TRBV6-5|TRBJ1-1|.|.
TGTGCCAGCAGTTACTCGTCCAGGGCTAACACTGAAGCTTTCTTT
CASSYSSRANTEAFF
>TRBV15|TRBJ1-2|.|.
TGTGCCACCAGCAGAGTAGGGGTAGCATTCTATGGCTACACCTTC
CATSRVGVAFYGYTF
>TRBV6-5|TRBJ1-5|once|.
TGTGCCAGCAGCGGATTTAGCAATCAGCCCCAGCATTTT
CASSGFSNQPQHF
>TRBV7-9|TRBJ2-4|.|TRBD1
TGTGCCAGCAGCGATCCGGGACAGGGACTACTTTTAGCCAAAAACATTCAGTACTTC
CASSDPGQGLLLAKNIQYF
>TRBV5-4|TRBJ1-2|.|TRBD1
TGTGCCAGCAGCTTGGGGGGACAGGGAAACTATGGCTACACCTTC
CASSLGGQGNYGYTF
>TRBV5-1|TRBJ2-7|.|.
TGCGCCAGCAGCCTGGACAGTCCGAGCTCCTACGAGCAGTACTTC
CASSLDSPSSYEQYF
>TRBV6-2/TRBV6-3|TRBJ1-5|.|TRBD1
TGTGCCAGCAGTCAACCGACAGGGGGAAATCAGCCCCAGCATTTT
CASSQPTGGNQPQHF
>TRBV25-1|TRBJ1-4|.|.
TGTGCCAGCAGTGAATCTACGGGGAGTTTGAAGGAAAAACTGTTTTTT
CASSESTGSLKEKLFF
>TRBV12-3/TRBV12-4|TRBJ1-2|.|.
TGTGCCAGCAGGCCACAGGGTGCCTATGGCTACACCTTC
CASRPQGAYGYTF
>TRBV6-1|TRBJ1-5|few|.
TGTGCCAGCAGTGAGACTTGGCGGGGCGGCAATCAGCCCCAGCATTTT
CASSETWRGGNQPQHF
>TRBV7-9|TRBJ2-5|.|.
TGTGCCAGCAGCTTCACCGCAAACCAAGAGACCCAGTACTTC
CASSFTANQETQYF
>TRBV10-2|TRBJ2-5|.|TRBD2
TGCGCCAGCAGCCCTAGCGGCCAAGAGACCCAGTACTTC
CASSPSGQETQYF
>TRBV5-4|TRBJ1-4|.|TRBD1
TGTGCCAGCAGCCCCCGCGGCAGGGGGGATGAAAAACTGTTTTTT
CASSPRGRGDEKLFF
>TRBV13|TRBJ1-1|.|.
TGTGCCAGCAGCTTAAGGGCCGTATCTTTCGGAGCTTTCTTT
CASSLRAVSFGAFF
>TRBV4-1|TRBJ2-7|once|TRBD1
TGCGCCAGCAGCCAAGGGCCCTCCGGGACAGGGACCTACGAGCAGTACTTC
CASSQGPSGTGTYEQYF
>TRBV3-1/TRBV3-2|TRBJ1-4|once|.
TGTGCCAGCAGCCCAACAGGGTTGTTAGAAAAACTGTTTTTT
CASSPTGLLEKLFF
>TRBV18|TRBJ2-5|.|TRBD2
TGTGCCAGCTCACCACAGGCGGGAGGGCAAGAGACCCAGTACTTC
CASSPQAGGQETQYF
>TRBV6-5|TRBJ1-1|.|.
TGTGCCAGCACCACGGTTCGCGGCACTGAAGCTTTCTTT
CASTTVRGTEAFF
>TRBV12-3/TRBV12-4|TRBJ2-7|once|.
TGTGCCAGCACAGGCGGGTACGAGCAGTACTTC
CASTGGYEQYF
>TRBV3-1/TRBV3-2|TRBJ2-7|.|.
TGTGCCAGCAGCCAAGCTCGGCAGTTGTTCGAGCAGTACTTC
CASSQARQLFEQYF
>TRBV4-2|TRBJ2-7|.|TRBD2
TGTGCCAGCAGCCAAGATTTCGCGGGGGGGAGATACGAGCAGTACTTC
CASSQDFAGGRYEQYF
>TRBV27|TRBJ1-5|.|.
TGTGCCAGCAGTTTATCGTGGCTTAATCAGCCCCAGCATTTT
CASSLSWLNQPQHF
>TRBV11-2|TRBJ1-2|.|.
TGTGCCAGCAGACCGGGGGGCGGGGGCTATGGCTACACCTTC
CASRPGGGGYGYTF
>TRBV19|TRBJ1-5|.|.
TGTGCCAGTAGTATAGGGGGTGGAGGCAATCAGCCCCAGCATTTT
CASSIGGGGNQPQHF
>TRBV30|TRBJ1-6|.|.
TGTGCCTGGAGTGAACTAGCAGCCAGCTCCTATAATTCACCCCTCCACTTT
CAWSELAASSYNSPLHF
>TRBV9|TRBJ1-2|once|.
TGTGCCAGCAGCGTAGCCCCACTCCGACAGAACTATGGCTACACCTTC
CASSVAPLRQNYGYTF
>TRBV7-9|TRBJ1-4|.|.
TGTGCCAGCAGCCCCCCGGGGTTTCCAGGCGGTGAAAAACTGTTTTTT
CASSPPGFPGGEKLFF
>TRBV2|TRBJ2-3|.|TRBD2
TGTGCCAGCAGAAAGCGGGAGGGAGGAGATACGCAGTATTTT
CASRKREGGDTQYF
>TRBV28|TRBJ1-4|.|TRBD1
TGTGCCAGCAGTCCAGGGGGTACTGAAAAACTGTTTTTT
CASSPGGTEKLFF
>TRBV27|TRBJ2-1|once|.
TGTGCCAGCACACTGTCGGGGTCCTACAATGAGCAGTTCTTC
CASTLSGSYNEQFF
>TRBV3-1/TRBV3-2|TRBJ2-7|.|TRBD2
TGTGCCAGCAGCCAAGTGGCCCTAGCGGGGTCCCACGAGCAGTACTTC
CASSQVALAGSHEQYF
>TRBV3-1/TRBV3-2|TRBJ1-5|.|.
TGTGCCAGCAGCCAAGTCCCCGGCAATCAGCCCCAGCATTTT
CASSQVPGNQPQHF
>TRBV5-4|TRBJ1-2|.|TRBD1
TGTGCCAGCAGTTTCTCGGGACAGGCCGCCTCTAACTATGGCTACACCTTC
CASSFSGQAASNYGYTF
>TRBV20-1|TRBJ1-1|.|TRBD1
TGCAGTGCTAGTTCGACCGGGACAGGGCTTACTGAAGCTTTCTTT
CSASSTGTGLTEAFF